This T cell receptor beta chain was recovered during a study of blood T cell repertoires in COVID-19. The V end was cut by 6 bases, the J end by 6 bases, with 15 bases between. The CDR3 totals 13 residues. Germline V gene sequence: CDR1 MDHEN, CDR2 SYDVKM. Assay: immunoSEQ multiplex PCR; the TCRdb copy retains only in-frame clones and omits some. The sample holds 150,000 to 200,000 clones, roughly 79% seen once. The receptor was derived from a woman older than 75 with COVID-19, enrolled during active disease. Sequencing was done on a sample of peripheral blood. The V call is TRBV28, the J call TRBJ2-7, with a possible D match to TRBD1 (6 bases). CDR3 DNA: TGTGCCAGCAGGTCAACAGGGATGGGCGAGCAGTACTTC. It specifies CASRSTGMGEQYF.